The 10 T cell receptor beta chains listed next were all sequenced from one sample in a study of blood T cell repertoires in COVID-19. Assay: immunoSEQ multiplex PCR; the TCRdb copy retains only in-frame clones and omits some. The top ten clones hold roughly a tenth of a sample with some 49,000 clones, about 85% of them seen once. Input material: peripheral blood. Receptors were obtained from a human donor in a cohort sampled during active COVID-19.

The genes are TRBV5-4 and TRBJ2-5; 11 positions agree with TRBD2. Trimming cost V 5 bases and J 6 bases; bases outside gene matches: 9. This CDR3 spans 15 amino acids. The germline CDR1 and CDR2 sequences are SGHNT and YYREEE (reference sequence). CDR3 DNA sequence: TGTGCCAGCAGTAGACTAGCGGGATGGATGAAGACCCAGTACTTC. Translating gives CASSRLAGWMKTQYF.

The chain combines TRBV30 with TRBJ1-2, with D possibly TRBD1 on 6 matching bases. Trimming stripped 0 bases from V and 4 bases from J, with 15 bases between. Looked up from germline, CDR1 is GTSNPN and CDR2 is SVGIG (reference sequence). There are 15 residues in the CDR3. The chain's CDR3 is CAWSVRDRHFYGYTF. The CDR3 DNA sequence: TGTGCCTGGAGTGTTCGAGACAGGCATTTCTATGGCTACACCTTC.

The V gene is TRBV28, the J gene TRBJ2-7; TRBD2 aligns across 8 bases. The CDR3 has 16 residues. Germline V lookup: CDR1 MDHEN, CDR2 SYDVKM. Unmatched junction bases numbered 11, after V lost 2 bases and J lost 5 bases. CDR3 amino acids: CASSLISGLVIHEQYF. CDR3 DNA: TGTGCCAGCAGTTTAATTTCGGGACTAGTAATCCACGAGCAGTACTTC.

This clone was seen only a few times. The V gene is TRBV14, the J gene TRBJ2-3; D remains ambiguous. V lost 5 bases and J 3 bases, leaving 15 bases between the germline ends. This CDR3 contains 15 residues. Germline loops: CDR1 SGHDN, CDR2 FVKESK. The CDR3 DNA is TGTGCCAGCAGCGACCCTGGAAGAGGAACAGATACGCAGTATTTT. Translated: CASSDPGRGTDTQYF. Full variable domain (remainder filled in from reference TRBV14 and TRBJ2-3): EAGVTQFPSHSVIEKGQTVTLRCDPISGHDNLYWYRRVMGKEIKFLLHFVKESKQDESGMPNNRFLAERTGGTYSTLKVQPAELEDSGVYFCASSDPGRGTDTQYFGPGTRLTVL.

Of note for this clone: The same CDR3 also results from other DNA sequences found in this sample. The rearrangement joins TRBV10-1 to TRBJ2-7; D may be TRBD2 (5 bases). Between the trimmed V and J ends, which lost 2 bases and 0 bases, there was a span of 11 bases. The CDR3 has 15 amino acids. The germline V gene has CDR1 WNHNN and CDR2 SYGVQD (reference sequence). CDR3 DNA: TGCGCCAGCAGTGAGGGGCTCGGGGACTCCTACGAGCAGTACTTC. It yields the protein CASSEGLGDSYEQYF.

CDR3 bases: TGCAGTGCTAGTAGCGGGATTGGAAACACCATATATTTT. As protein: CSASSGIGNTIYF. The chain is built from TRBV20-1 and TRBJ1-3, with D unresolved. CDR1 and CDR2 (germline): DFQATT, SNEGSKA (reference sequence). Trimming removed 3 bases at V and 3 bases at J, with 9 bases between. The CDR3 sequence is 13 residues long.

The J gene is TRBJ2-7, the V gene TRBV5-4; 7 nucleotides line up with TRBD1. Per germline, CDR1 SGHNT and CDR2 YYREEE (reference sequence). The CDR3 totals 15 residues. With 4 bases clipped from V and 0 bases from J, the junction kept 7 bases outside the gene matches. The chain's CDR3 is CASSATTGSSYEQYF. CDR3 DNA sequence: TGTGCCAGCAGCGCAACGACAGGGAGCTCCTACGAGCAGTACTTC.

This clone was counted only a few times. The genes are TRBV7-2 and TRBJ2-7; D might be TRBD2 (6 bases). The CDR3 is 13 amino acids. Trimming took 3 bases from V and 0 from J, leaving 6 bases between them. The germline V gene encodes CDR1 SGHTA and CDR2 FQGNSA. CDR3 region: CASSFGSSYEQYF. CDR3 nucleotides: TGTGCCAGCAGCTTCGGGAGCTCCTACGAGCAGTACTTC.

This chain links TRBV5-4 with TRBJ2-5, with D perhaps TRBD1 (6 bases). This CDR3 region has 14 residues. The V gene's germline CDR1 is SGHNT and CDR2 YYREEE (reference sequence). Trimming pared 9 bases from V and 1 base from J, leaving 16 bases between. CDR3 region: CATDGVDSQETQYF. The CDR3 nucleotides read TGTGCCACCGACGGGGTGGACAGCCAAGAGACCCAGTACTTC.

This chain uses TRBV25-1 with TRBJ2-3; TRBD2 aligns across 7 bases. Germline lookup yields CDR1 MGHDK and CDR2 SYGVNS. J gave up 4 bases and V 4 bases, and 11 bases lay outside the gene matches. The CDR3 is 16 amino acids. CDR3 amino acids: CASSVWGGTGADTQYF. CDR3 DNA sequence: TGTGCCAGCAGTGTATGGGGGGGGACGGGTGCAGATACGCAGTATTTT.